This TCR beta chain appears in the sequencing data of a study of T cell responses to AZD1222 COVID-19 vaccine. Sequencing was performed with immunoSEQ multiplex PCR; in TCRdb, only in-frame clones are kept and a portion is missing. The top ten hold 3.3% of the sample, which has more than 95,000 clones, about nine tenths seen once. CDR1 LGHDT and CDR2 YNNKEL come from the germline V gene (reference sequence). The CDR3 is made up of 15 amino acids. Trimming shortened V by 1 base and J by 7 bases, and 14 bases separated the two germline ends. Study findings and constraints: Breadth and depth of Spike-specific TCRs rose after two AZD1222 doses.

This clone was seen just once. Its antigen is unknown. This sample comprised peripheral blood, obtained 28 days after the second dose of the MenACWY control vaccine. V gene TRBV3-1 (or the pseudogene TRBV3-2) combines with J gene TRBJ1-5, with TRBD1 as a possible D gene (5 bases). This receptor was obtained from an adult who received the MenACWY meningococcal vaccine as a control. This CDR3 reads CASSQGPQGSQPQHF. Here the CDR3 DNA reads TGTGCCAGCAGCCAAGGCCCCCAGGGTTCCCAGCCCCAGCATTTT.